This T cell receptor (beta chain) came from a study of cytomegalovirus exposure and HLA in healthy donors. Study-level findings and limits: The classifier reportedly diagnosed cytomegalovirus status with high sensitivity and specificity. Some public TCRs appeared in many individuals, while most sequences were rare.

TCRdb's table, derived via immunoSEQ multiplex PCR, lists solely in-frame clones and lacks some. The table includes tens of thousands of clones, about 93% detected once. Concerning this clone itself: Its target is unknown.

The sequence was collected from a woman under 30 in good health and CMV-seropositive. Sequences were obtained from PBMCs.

CDR3 in amino acids: CASSSPLAGSRTGDEQFF. In nucleotides, the CDR3 is TGTGCCAGCAGCTCACCTCTAGCGGGATCCAGGACCGGGGATGAGCAGTTCTTC. J is TRBJ2-1 and V is TRBV7-8, with 9 nucleotides matching TRBD2. The trim removed 4 bases at V and 8 bases at J, leaving 18 bases unmatched. The CDR3 has 18 amino acids. CDR1 is SGHVS, CDR2 FQNEAQ, per germline.